Presented here are 30 T cell receptor beta chains from one specimen sequenced in a study of PD-1 blockade in mismatch repair-deficient tumors. The method was immunoSEQ multiplex PCR; TCRdb's version includes in-frame clones alone and lacks a portion of them. The sample has about 34,000 clones; approximately 80% are singletons. Material: PBMCs, obtained approximately 6 weeks after starting pembrolizumab. These receptors came from an adult with mismatch repair-deficient cancer.

J is TRBJ2-3 and V is TRBV29-1; D is perhaps TRBD2 (6 bases). The CDR3 sequence is 12 residues long. Per the germline V gene, CDR1 is SQVTM and CDR2 is ANQGSEA. V was pared by 5 bases and J by 4 bases, with 10 bases between. The CDR3 DNA reads TGCAGCGTTCCTAGCGTGGCAGATACGCAGTATTTT. Its protein is CSVPSVADTQYF.

The V gene is TRBV18, the J gene TRBJ1-1; 9 bases map to TRBD1. With 4 bases clipped from V and 0 bases from J, the junction kept 3 bases outside the gene matches. The CDR3 is 15 amino acids. The germline CDR1 and CDR2 sequences are KGHSH and LQKENI. The CDR3 protein is CASSRGTGMNTEAFF. CDR3 nucleotides: TGTGCCAGCTCACGTGGGACAGGGATGAACACTGAAGCTTTCTTT.

The chain carries TRBV13 and TRBJ1-1; no firm D call. The germline V gene has CDR1 PRHDT and CDR2 FYEKMQ (reference sequence). The CDR3 covers 14 residues. Between the trimmed V and J ends, which lost 4 bases and 0 bases, there was a span of 9 bases. The CDR3 DNA reads TGTGCCAGCAGCTCCAGAGACATGAACACTGAAGCTTTCTTT. It translates to CASSSRDMNTEAFF. Drawing the rest from reference TRBV13 and TRBJ1-1, the complete variable domain is AAGVIQSPRHLIKEKRETATLKCYPIPRHDTVYWYQQGPGQDPQFLISFYEKMQSDKGSIPDRFSAQQFSDYHSELNMSSLELGDSALYFCASSSRDMNTEAFFGQGTRLTVV.

Turning to this clone: One end of the junction varies from germline; a read error may be responsible. The J gene is TRBJ2-1, the V gene TRBV7-9; the match to TRBD1 covers 7 bases. The CDR3 runs to 13 residues. Germline V CDR1 and CDR2: SEHNR, FQNEAQ (reference sequence). The CDR3 DNA is TGTGCCAGCAGCTTAGGGACAGGTTCCCCTCCAATCTTC. The encoded protein is CASSLGTGSPPIF.

This clone has a single count. The CDR3 sequence: CASSYSYSSYGYTF. CDR3 in DNA: TGTGCCAGCAGTTACTCGTACAGTTCCTATGGCTACACCTTC. The V gene is TRBV6-5, the J gene TRBJ1-2, with no clear D. The CDR3 is made up of 14 amino acids. The germline V gene has CDR1 MNHEY and CDR2 SVGAGI. V was clipped by 0 bases and J by 4 bases, with 9 bases between them.

The V and J genes are TRBV7-6 and TRBJ1-1; D gene ambiguous. CDR1 and CDR2 from the germline V gene are SGHVS and FNYEAQ. V lost 2 bases to trimming and J lost 2 bases, with 9 bases between them. The CDR3 is made up of 14 amino acids. The CDR3 protein is CASSLLNSNTEAFF. CDR3 nucleotide sequence: TGTGCCAGCAGCTTACTCAACAGCAACACTGAAGCTTTCTTT.

The gene calls are TRBV6-1 and TRBJ1-1; D not resolved. Trimming shortened V by 4 bases and J by 2 bases, and 8 bases separated the two germline ends. The germline CDR1 and CDR2 sequences are MNHNS and SASEGT. The CDR3 totals 13 residues. In DNA, the CDR3 is TGTGCCAGCAGTGTTGAACTCAACACTGAAGCTTTCTTT. It yields the protein CASSVELNTEAFF.

The chain combines TRBV14 with TRBJ1-6; 8 bases align to TRBD1. CDR1 and CDR2 (germline): SGHDN, FVKESK. The CDR3 is made up of 16 amino acids. With V trimmed by 0 bases and J by 7 bases, 5 bases remained unmatched. In DNA form, the CDR3 reads TGTGCCAGCAGCCAAGACAGGGGGCGCGAGAATTCACCCCTCCACTTT. This codes for CASSQDRGRENSPLHF.

This chain joins TRBV7-6 and TRBJ2-1; 9 nucleotides line up with TRBD2. V shed 2 bases and J 5 bases; nucleotides not matched to a gene: 4. Germline loops: CDR1 SGHVS, CDR2 FNYEAQ. The CDR3 spans 15 residues. The CDR3 is CASSLWASGDNEQFF. As DNA, the CDR3 is TGTGCCAGCAGCTTATGGGCTAGCGGGGACAATGAGCAGTTCTTC.

The chain uses TRBV11-2 and TRBJ2-2; maybe TRBD2 (5 bases). Trimming took off 7 bases at V and 3 bases at J, with 9 bases between the two ends. The CDR3 spans 13 residues. Germline V gene lookup returns CDR1 SGHAT and CDR2 FQNNGV. The CDR3 reads CASTRRDTGELFF. CDR3 DNA sequence: TGTGCCAGCACCCGGCGGGACACCGGGGAGCTGTTTTTT.

The sample holds one count of this clone. This rearrangement joins TRBV30 to TRBJ1-4, with unresolved D. Germline lookup yields CDR1 GTSNPN and CDR2 SVGIG (reference sequence). V lost 5 bases and J lost 6, with 13 bases in between. The CDR3 totals 13 residues. CDR3 sequence reads: CAWAWRADEKLFF. In DNA form, the CDR3 reads TGTGCCTGGGCGTGGAGGGCCGATGAAAAACTGTTTTTT.

The chain links TRBV7-9 to TRBJ2-3; no clear D. V was shortened by 1 base and J by 6 bases, with 5 bases between the two germline ends. The CDR3 consists of 12 residues. Germline V gene data show CDR1 as SEHNR and CDR2 as FQNEAQ (reference sequence). CDR3 protein: CASSLVYDTQYF. For the CDR3, the DNA is TGTGCCAGCAGCTTAGTTTATGATACGCAGTATTTT.

This chain joins TRBV28 and TRBJ2-7, with D possibly matching TRBD2 (5 bases). The length of the CDR3 is 15 residues. From germline, CDR1 is MDHEN and CDR2 SYDVKM. The V end lost 2 bases, the J end lost 2 bases, and 13 bases lay between the germline ends. CDR3 region: CASSLITSGTYEQYF. The CDR3 bases are TGTGCCAGCAGTTTAATAACTAGTGGTACCTACGAGCAGTACTTC.

This clone was detected a few times. J is TRBJ2-7 and V is TRBV6-5; D unclear. The CDR3 loop spans 15 amino acids. Germline values: CDR1 MNHEY, CDR2 SVGAGI. Deletions cut 0 bases from V and 3 bases from J, with 12 bases between. CDR3 DNA: TGTGCCAGCAGTTACTCTCCAGGTAGTATCTACGAGCAGTACTTC. Translation: CASSYSPGSIYEQYF.

The chain joins TRBV6-1 to TRBJ1-1; 9 nucleotides match TRBD1. The CDR3 runs to 15 residues. V shed 5 bases and J 7 bases; nucleotides not matched to a gene: 11. Germline loops: CDR1 MNHNS, CDR2 SASEGT. CDR3: CASSNPDRGQYEAFF. The CDR3 DNA follows: TGTGCCAGCAGTAACCCGGACAGGGGACAATATGAAGCTTTCTTT.

CDR3 sequence reads: CASSIAPTRGETQYF. CDR3 DNA sequence: TGCGCCAGCAGCATTGCCCCTACTAGGGGGGAGACCCAGTACTTC. The V call is TRBV5-1, the J call TRBJ2-5, with D tentatively TRBD1 (6 bases). The CDR3 covers 15 residues. CDR1 SGHRS and CDR2 YFSETQ come from the germline V gene. V was trimmed by 4 bases and J by 5 bases, leaving 18 bases between them.

The gene calls are TRBV12-5 and TRBJ2-7; D possibly corresponds to TRBD1 (5 bases). The CDR3 is 19 residues long. V shed 5 bases and J shed 0 bases, with 26 bases lying between them. Germline lookup yields CDR1 LGHNT and CDR2 FRNRAP. The CDR3 region has the DNA TGTGCTAGTGGTGCCTATCCTTGGAAGGCAGGGCGGTTCTCCTACGAGCAGTACTTC. Translation gives CASGAYPWKAGRFSYEQYF.

The chain uses TRBV9 and TRBJ1-1, with 7 bases identical to TRBD1. V lost 2 bases, J lost 8 bases, and 3 bases stayed unmatched. The CDR3 consists of 12 residues. Germline values: CDR1 SGDLS, CDR2 YYNGEE. CDR3 nucleotide sequence: TGTGCCAGCAGCGTCCAGGGGGGCGAAGCTTTCTTT. Protein product: CASSVQGGEAFF.

V and J are TRBV5-1 and TRBJ2-1, with 13 bases identical to TRBD2. J was trimmed by 2 bases and V by 4 bases; bases with no gene match: 6. The germline CDR1 and CDR2 sequences are SGHRS and YFSETQ. The CDR3 runs to 17 residues. This chain's CDR3 is CASSRTSGSFTYNEQFF. CDR3 DNA: TGCGCCAGCAGCCGGACTAGCGGGAGTTTCACCTACAATGAGCAGTTCTTC.

This chain joins TRBV28 and TRBJ1-2; 9 nucleotides align to TRBD1. The ends lost 6 bases at V and 8 bases at J; junction bases unmatched: 13. This CDR3 is 15 amino acids long. CDR1 and CDR2 from the germline V gene are MDHEN and SYDVKM. This CDR3 is CASRPGQGKVWGYTF. CDR3 DNA: TGTGCCAGCAGACCCGGACAGGGGAAGGTTTGGGGCTACACCTTC.

The chain is built from TRBV7-2 and TRBJ1-6; D ambiguous. The CDR3 extends over 16 amino acids. Looked up from germline, CDR1 is SGHTA and CDR2 is FQGNSA. Trimming pared 2 bases from V and 7 bases from J, leaving 15 bases between. As DNA, the CDR3 is TGTGCCAGCAGCTTAATGGCTCCTGGAGCGAATTCACCCCTCCACTTT. Translated: CASSLMAPGANSPLHF.

The chain links TRBV6-1 to TRBJ1-5, with 9 bases that match TRBD1. The ends lost 3 bases at V and 6 bases at J; junction bases unmatched: 3. CDR1 and CDR2 from the germline V gene are MNHNS and SASEGT. CDR3 size: 14 residues. The CDR3 DNA sequence: TGTGCCAGCAGTGAGACAGGGGGGGGTCAGCCCCAGCATTTT. Residues: CASSETGGGQPQHF.

This chain joins TRBV10-3 and TRBJ2-2; 9 bases line up with TRBD2. The CDR3 sequence is 16 residues long. V was pared by 1 base and J by 4 bases, with 4 bases of the junction left unmatched. CDR1 and CDR2 from the germline V gene are ENHRY and SYGVKD. The chain's CDR3 is CAISELLAGSTGELFF. The CDR3 bases are TGTGCCATCAGTGAGTTGCTAGCGGGAAGCACCGGGGAGCTGTTTTTT.

The chain joins TRBV11-2 to TRBJ2-2, with TRBD2 matching over 8 bases. Losses at the gene ends were 4 bases for V and 0 bases for J; bases not matched to a gene: 1. This CDR3 has 15 residues. Germline V lookup: CDR1 SGHAT, CDR2 FQNNGV. The CDR3 reads CASSSLAANTGELFF. The DNA of the CDR3 is TGTGCCAGCAGCTCACTAGCGGCGAACACCGGGGAGCTGTTTTTT. The complete variable domain, with remaining parts taken from reference TRBV11-2 and TRBJ2-2, reads EAGVAQSPRYKIIEKRQSVAFWCNPISGHATLYWYQQILGQGPKLLIQFQNNGVVDDSQLPKDRFSAERLKGVDSTLKIQPAKLEDSAVYLCASSSLAANTGELFFGEGSRLTVL.

This clone was counted only a few times. The chain couples TRBV5-6 to TRBJ1-2, with 8 bases lining up with TRBD1. This CDR3 is 15 amino acids long. The germline V gene has CDR1 SGHDT and CDR2 YYEEEE. The V segment lost 4 bases and the J segment 4 bases; nucleotides outside the gene matches: 9. As DNA, the CDR3 is TGTGCCAGCAGCCCCGACAGGGGTTCCGTCTATGGCTACACCTTC. Translated, it gives CASSPDRGSVYGYTF.

The DNA of the CDR3 is TGTGCCTGGAGTGTATCCCAGGCAGCCAACGAGCAGTACTTC. Encoded protein: CAWSVSQAANEQYF. This chain links TRBV30 with TRBJ2-7; D gene uncertain. V lost 0 bases to trimming and J lost 5 bases, with 14 bases between them. This CDR3 has 14 amino acids. The V gene's germline CDR1 is GTSNPN and CDR2 SVGIG (reference sequence).

The V gene is TRBV2, the J gene TRBJ2-7; D might be TRBD1 (7 bases). Looked up from germline, CDR1 is SNHLY and CDR2 is FYNNEI. V dropped 0 bases and J dropped 7 bases, with 10 bases sitting between them. CDR3 length: 13 amino acids. The chain's CDR3 is CASSEARDREQYF. As DNA, the CDR3 is TGTGCCAGCAGTGAAGCGCGGGACAGAGAGCAGTACTTC.

This rearrangement joins TRBV5-1 to TRBJ2-4; TRBD2 matches 7 bases. The CDR3 is 16 amino acids. Looked up from germline, CDR1 is SGHRS and CDR2 is YFSETQ. V gave up 2 bases and J gave up 0 bases; unmatched junction bases: 5. The CDR3 protein is CASSLELAGAKNIQYF. The CDR3 region has the DNA TGCGCCAGCAGCTTAGAATTAGCGGGAGCCAAAAACATTCAGTACTTC.

J is TRBJ1-1 and V is TRBV7-3; weak D call: TRBD1 (5 bases). V was trimmed by 4 bases and J by 10 bases, leaving 16 bases between them. The CDR3 length is 13 residues. Germline CDR1 SGHTA, CDR2 FQGTGA. CDR3 in DNA: TGTGCCAGCAGCTCCCAATGGGACTCCCGAGCTTTCTTT. Protein sequence: CASSSQWDSRAFF.

The chain links TRBV28 to TRBJ1-3; D perhaps matches TRBD1 (5 bases). Germline values: CDR1 MDHEN, CDR2 SYDVKM. The CDR3 consists of 15 residues. V was pared by 3 bases and J by 1 base, with 10 bases between. The CDR3 nucleotides are TGTGCCAGCAGTTTGACCCGGGGGTCTGGAAACACCATATATTTT. As protein: CASSLTRGSGNTIYF.